One and the same sample provided the 14 T cell receptor beta chains below, sequenced in a study of Graves' ophthalmopathy and Graves' hyperthyroidism. RNA transcripts were the source from which TCR beta CDR3 regions were amplified. Second-round multiplex PCR came after a first-round RT-PCR that employed HTBI primers. One entry per CDR3 protein, called by TCRdb with MiXCR from the multiplex PCR reads. The table has roughly 400,000 distinct CDR3 sequences, about 18% seen once. The sample comprised peripheral blood. Source of these receptors: an adult woman with stable Graves' hyperthyroidism.

This clonotype was counted many times. This chain uses TRBV24-1 with TRBJ1-2; 7 bases fit TRBD1. J was trimmed by 4 bases and V by 3 bases; bases with no gene match: 4. Germline V gene sequence: CDR1 KGHDR, CDR2 SFDVKD. CDR3 length: 14 residues. CDR3 sequence: CATSDPGTAYGYTF. The CDR3 region has the DNA TGTGCCACCAGTGATCCCGGGACAGCCTATGGCTACACCTTC.

This clonotype appeared many times. This chain connects TRBV28 to TRBJ1-5; no firm D call. The CDR3 spans 15 residues. Germline V lookup: CDR1 MDHEN, CDR2 SYDVKM. V lost 2 bases and J 2 bases, leaving 10 bases between the germline ends. CDR3 region: CASSLGGTGNQPQHF. The CDR3 nucleotides read TGTGCCAGCAGTTTAGGTGGAACAGGCAATCAGCCCCAGCATTTT.

At least ten counts were recorded for this clonotype. This chain connects TRBV20-1 to TRBJ1-1; D is undetermined. CDR1 and CDR2 from the germline V gene are DFQATT and SNEGSKA (reference sequence). V lost 2 bases, J lost 3 bases, and 10 bases lay in between. CDR3 size: 13 residues. The CDR3 sequence: CSARSPRDTEAFF. DNA of the CDR3: TGCAGTGCTAGATCCCCCCGCGACACTGAAGCTTTCTTT.

Only a few counts were recorded for this clonotype. The chain couples TRBV6-1 to TRBJ2-1; the match to TRBD2 covers 11 bases. The ends lost 1 base at V and 0 bases at J; junction bases unmatched: 5. Germline lookup yields CDR1 MNHNS and CDR2 SASEGT. The CDR3 sequence is 18 residues long. CDR3 sequence (DNA): TGTGCCAGCAGTGAAGGACTAGCGGGGTCGAGCTCCTACAATGAGCAGTTCTTC. Translating it yields CASSEGLAGSSSYNEQFF.

The J gene is TRBJ2-5, the V gene TRBV24-1; maybe TRBD2 (5 bases). Between the trimmed V and J ends, which lost 0 bases and 2 bases, there was a span of 15 bases. The CDR3 has 17 residues. From germline, CDR1 is KGHDR and CDR2 SFDVKD. CDR3 sequence: CATSDLRELEEQETQYF. DNA of the CDR3: TGTGCCACCAGTGATTTGCGGGAATTAGAGGAACAAGAGACCCAGTACTTC.

J is TRBJ2-5 and V is TRBV12-5; the D is unclear. CDR3 length: 13 residues. Germline V gene lookup returns CDR1 LGHNT and CDR2 FRNRAP. V lost 1 base and J 5 bases, leaving 8 bases between the germline ends. The DNA of the CDR3 is TGTGCTAGTGGTTTGGACCGCGTGGAGACCCAGTACTTC. Translated: CASGLDRVETQYF.

This clonotype came up many times. The chain combines TRBV27 with TRBJ1-3, with a tentative D call TRBD1 (5 bases). The CDR3 spans 13 residues. Trimming left V 10 bases short and J 2 bases short, with 12 bases between. Per germline, CDR1 MNHEY and CDR2 SMNVEV (reference sequence). CDR3: CATSTGTGNTIYF. The CDR3 DNA is TGTGCCACCTCAACAGGAACTGGAAACACCATATATTTT.

In regard to this clonotype: A much larger clone is a single base away; this may be a read error. This chain uses TRBV6-1 with TRBJ2-5; no clear D gene. The CDR3 runs 13 residues. Trimming left V 8 bases short and J 7 bases short, with 17 bases between. In germline, CDR1 is MNHNS, CDR2 SASEGT. CDR3 DNA: TGTGCCAGCCTTGCCCGGGCCCAGGTGACCCAGTACTTC. Amino acids: CASLARAQVTQYF.

This clonotype was detected many times. The chain is built from TRBV9 and TRBJ2-5, with D perhaps matching TRBD1 (6 bases). Looked up from germline, CDR1 is SGDLS and CDR2 is YYNGEE. V gave up 1 base and J gave up 1 base, with 14 bases separating them. This CDR3 comprises 16 residues. The CDR3 DNA sequence: TGTGCCAGCAGCGTAAATACAGGGAACCTCCAAGAGACCCAGTACTTC. Translation gives CASSVNTGNLQETQYF.

At least ten counts were recorded for this clonotype. The chain employs TRBV20-1 and TRBJ2-5, with a possible D match to TRBD2 (6 bases). Trimming pared 3 bases from V and 5 bases from J, leaving 10 bases between. Germline lookup yields CDR1 DFQATT and CDR2 SNEGSKA (reference sequence). The CDR3 sequence is 12 residues long. The CDR3 nucleotides are TGCAGTGCTAGCATCGGGAGTGAGACCCAGTACTTC. This encodes CSASIGSETQYF.

This clonotype was picked up many times. The chain carries TRBV13 and TRBJ2-7; 11 bases fit TRBD1. V lost 4 bases, J lost 4 bases, and 6 bases stayed unmatched. Per the germline V gene, CDR1 is PRHDT and CDR2 is FYEKMQ (reference sequence). The CDR3 runs 15 residues. The CDR3 is CASSSGTGGSYEQYF. The CDR3 DNA reads as TGTGCCAGCAGCTCTGGGACAGGGGGTTCGTACGAGCAGTACTTC.

Turning to this clonotype: A read error may be the cause here, since a much bigger clone is one base away. The chain has TRBV6-4 and TRBJ2-7; the D call may be TRBD1 or TRBD2 (7 bases each). The germline CDR1 and CDR2 sequences are MRHNA and SNTAGT. Trimming removed 5 bases from V and 0 bases from J, with 35 bases in between. This CDR3 is 22 amino acids long. CDR3 amino acids: CASSPSRTGERDTAVGSYEQYF. In DNA form, the CDR3 reads TGTGCCAGCAGTCCCTCGAGGACAGGCGAGCGGGACACCGCCGTAGGCTCCTACGAGCAGTACTTC.

The table lists this clonotype with many counts. The chain couples TRBV5-1 to TRBJ2-4, with a possible D match to TRBD1 (6 bases). Germline V CDR1 and CDR2: SGHRS, YFSETQ. Trimming pared 4 bases from V and 5 bases from J, leaving 10 bases between. This CDR3 region has 13 residues. The CDR3 nucleotides read TGCGCCAGCAGCACAGGACAGCAAAACATTCAGTACTTC. It codes for CASSTGQQNIQYF.

This clonotype was counted at least ten times. At one end, the junction sequence differs from germline, possibly due to a read error. The rearrangement uses TRBV12-3 or TRBV12-4 and TRBJ2-2; TRBD2 matches at 10 bases. The CDR3 is 15 amino acids. The chain's CDR3 is CASSLAGAGTGELFF. The CDR3 bases are TGTGCCAGCAGTCTAGCGGGAGCGGGCACCGGGGAGCTGTTTTTT.